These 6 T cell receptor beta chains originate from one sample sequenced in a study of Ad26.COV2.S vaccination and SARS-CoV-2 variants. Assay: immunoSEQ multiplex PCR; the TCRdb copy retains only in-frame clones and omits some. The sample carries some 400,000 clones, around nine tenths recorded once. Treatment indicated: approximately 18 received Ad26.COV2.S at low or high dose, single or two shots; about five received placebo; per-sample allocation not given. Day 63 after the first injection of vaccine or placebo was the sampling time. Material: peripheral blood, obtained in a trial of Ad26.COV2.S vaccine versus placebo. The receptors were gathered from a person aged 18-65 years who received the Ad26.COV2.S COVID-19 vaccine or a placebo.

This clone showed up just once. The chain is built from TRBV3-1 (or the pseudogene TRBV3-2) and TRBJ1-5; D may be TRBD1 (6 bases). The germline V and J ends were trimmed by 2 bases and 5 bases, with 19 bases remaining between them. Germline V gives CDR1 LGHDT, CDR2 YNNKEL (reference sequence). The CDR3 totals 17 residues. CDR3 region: CASSQQPPGQRHQPQHF. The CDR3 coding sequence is TGTGCCAGCAGCCAACAACCACCGGGACAAAGGCATCAGCCCCAGCATTTT.

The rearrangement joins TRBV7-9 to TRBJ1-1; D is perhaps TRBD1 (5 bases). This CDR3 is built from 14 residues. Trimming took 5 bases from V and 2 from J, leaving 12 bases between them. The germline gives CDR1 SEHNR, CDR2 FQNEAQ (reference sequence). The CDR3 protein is CASSLRADNTEAFF. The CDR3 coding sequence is TGTGCCAGCAGCCTCAGGGCAGACAACACTGAAGCTTTCTTT.

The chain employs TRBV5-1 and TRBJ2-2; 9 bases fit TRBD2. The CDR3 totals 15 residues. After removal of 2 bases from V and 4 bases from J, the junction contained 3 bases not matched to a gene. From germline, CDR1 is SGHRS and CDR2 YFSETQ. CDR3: CASSFSGRGTGELFF. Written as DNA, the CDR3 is TGCGCCAGCAGCTTTAGCGGGAGAGGCACCGGGGAGCTGTTTTTT.

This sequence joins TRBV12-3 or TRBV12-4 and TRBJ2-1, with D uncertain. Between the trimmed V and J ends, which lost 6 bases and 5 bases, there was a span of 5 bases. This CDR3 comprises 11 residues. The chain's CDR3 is CASRRNNEQFF. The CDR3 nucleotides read TGTGCCAGCAGGCGAAACAATGAGCAGTTCTTC.

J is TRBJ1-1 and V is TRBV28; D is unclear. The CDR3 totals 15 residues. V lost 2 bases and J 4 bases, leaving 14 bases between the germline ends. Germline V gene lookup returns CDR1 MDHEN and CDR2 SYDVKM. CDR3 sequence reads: CASSLARGLGTEAFF. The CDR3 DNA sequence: TGTGCCAGCAGTTTAGCCCGCGGGCTCGGCACTGAAGCTTTCTTT.

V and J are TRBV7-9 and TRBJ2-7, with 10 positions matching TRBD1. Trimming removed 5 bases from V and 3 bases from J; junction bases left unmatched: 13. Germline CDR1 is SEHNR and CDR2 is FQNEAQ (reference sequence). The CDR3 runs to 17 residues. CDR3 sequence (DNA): TGTGCCAGCAGCCCCCAGCACCCGGGACAGGGGCACTACGAGCAGTACTTC. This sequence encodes CASSPQHPGQGHYEQYF.